Reported below is one TCR beta chain. This clone's antigen is unknown. No much larger clone exists at a distance of one base, and base qualities are not known. The data were taken from a study of vaccination effects on CD4 cells after COVID-19 (dated 2022 in TCRdb). For context, the study as a whole: Two doses of either the BNT162b2 or the mRNA-1273 mRNA SARS-CoV-2 vaccine were administered to participants. Pre-vaccine samples from a couple of convalescent patients were drawn 16 days and one week before the first dose, 142 and 148 days after COVID-19 diagnosis. SARS-CoV-2 spike-specific CD4+ TCR repertoires were compared before and after mRNA vaccination in COVID-19 convalescent patients and in infection-naive vaccine recipients. The full study included some eleven COVID-19 convalescent patients and several SARS-CoV-2-naive healthy vaccine recipients. In the study, cultures from other donors were sequenced using the Oncomine TCR Beta short-read assay on an Illumina iSeq 100. General study outcomes and caveats: Limitations of the study were the small number of convalescent patients and the absence of early post-infection timepoints. In convalescent patients, the post-vaccine spike-reactive repertoire was composed mainly of new vaccine-induced clones that were largely distinct from infection-induced clones. At late post-vaccination timepoints, both infection-induced and vaccine-induced clones showed marked clonal contraction, consistent with waning T cell responses.

The library was prepared using the immunoSEQ multiplex PCR assay. TCR beta CDR3 sequencing was performed on DNA from the cultured, isolated CD4+ T cells. Processing in the source paper ran as follows. Non-productive TCR sequences were discarded, and reads were trimmed to the CDR3 region, with only CDR3s of 7 or more amino acids retained. Antigen-specific clonotypes were identified using the MANAFEST web app by comparison of expansion in peptide wells against reference cultures. For clones to be considered positive, expansion at FDR<0.05 versus reference and all other wells, an odds ratio above 5, and a frequency above 0.1% in two replicate wells were required. Clonotypes significantly expanded in SARS-CoV-2 spike wells and in at least one common cold coronavirus spike condition were defined as cross-reactive. Levenshtein distance calculated with the stringdist R package was used to assess CDR3 similarity, and unrooted trees were constructed with ape in R 3.6.1. In TCRdb, the immuneACCESS table is reduced to in-frame sequences with V and J assigned. These tables do not hold every clone; where another copy was compared, an unresolved V gene accounts for under half, and the others remain unexplained. D and trimming come from the DNA, and the V and J calls and clone size come from that table. The sample table lists about 24,000 clones, 70% to 80% of them with a count of one. The ten largest account for approximately 15% of the sample.

The ViraFEST assay stimulated PBMC with viral peptide pools and then used TCR sequencing to identify antigen-specific CD4+ T cell clonotypes by expansion. After more than 9 days of culture, CD4+ T cells were isolated with the EasySep CD4+ T cell isolation kit. PCR-confirmed SARS-CoV-2 infection had occurred in convalescent patients between March and December 2020, before the Alpha, Beta and Delta variants emerged in the United States. Each well held around 2 million PBMC cultured in IMDM containing approximately 5.2% human AB serum, roughly 10 IU/ml IL-2 and gentamicin, along with about 10 ug/ml peptides. Half of the culture medium was replaced with fresh IL-2-containing medium on days 3 and 7. Each peptide stimulation condition was cultured in triplicate wells unless otherwise noted. PBMC were separated from whole blood using Ficoll-Paque Plus gradient centrifugation and were then either cryopreserved at -140C or used fresh. The overlapping peptide pools covered the spike proteins of SARS-CoV-2 and of the common cold coronaviruses HCoV-NL63, HCoV-OC43 and HCoV-229E. Genomic DNA was extracted from cultured CD4+ T cells with the QIAamp micro DNA kit.

Sequenced here: CD4+ T cells from PBMCs cultured with SARS-CoV-2 spike peptides, sampled before COVID-19 vaccination. What this sample's cell subset or site label stands for: SARS-CoV-2 spike overlapping peptide pool stimulation. The sequence was collected from a human donor who had a prior SARS-CoV-2 infection.

The DNA reads as follows: TGTGCCAGCAGCAAAGGGGGACAGGGTCAGGAGACCCAGTACTTC. Its protein is CASSKGGQGQETQYF. This chain joins TRBV21-1 to TRBJ2-5; TRBD1 is the table's D call and was not checked against the DNA. TRBV21-1 counts as a pseudogene. The CDR3 contains 15 residues, cysteine and phenylalanine counted. Kept here is only the CDR3 DNA, which spans 45 bases and is read in frame from base 1.